Each of the 10 T cell receptor beta chains below was sequenced from the same sample in a study of cytotoxic CD8 clonotypes in ibrutinib-treated CLL. Some clones are missing from TCRdb's copy, which holds only in-frame ones; the method was immunoSEQ multiplex PCR. This table has 200,000 to 250,000 clones, approximately 75% appearing once. Sequenced material: PBMCs, taken after 12 months of ibrutinib treatment. The receptor source for this set is a human donor with chronic lymphocytic leukemia.

This clone was counted a single time. V gene TRBV5-1 combines with J gene TRBJ2-7; D unresolved. Germline values: CDR1 SGHRS, CDR2 YFSETQ. The CDR3 spans 14 residues. V gave up 0 bases and J gave up 0 bases, with 7 bases separating them. The CDR3 is CASSLVVTSYEQYF. In DNA form, the CDR3 reads TGCGCCAGCAGCTTGGTGGTCACCTCCTACGAGCAGTACTTC.

The chain carries TRBV7-9 and TRBJ2-3, with TRBD2 identical over 12 bases. CDR1 SEHNR and CDR2 FQNEAQ come from the germline V gene (reference sequence). The CDR3 runs 17 residues. V dropped 5 bases and J dropped 2; count of bases not matched to a gene: 8. The CDR3 DNA sequence: TGTGCCAGCAGCCCTAAACTAGCGGGAGGATTCACAGATACGCAGTATTTT. Its protein product is CASSPKLAGGFTDTQYF.

This clone was seen a handful of times. The V call is TRBV6-1, the J call TRBJ1-6; a possible D gene is TRBD1 (5 bases). Germline CDR1 and CDR2: MNHNS and SASEGT. The CDR3 sequence is 15 residues long. Deletions cut 2 bases from V and 14 bases from J, with 19 bases between. CDR3: CASSEFLGDLGALHF. The CDR3 DNA reads TGTGCCAGCAGTGAATTTTTAGGGGATCTAGGGGCCCTCCACTTT.

The chain joins TRBV19 to TRBJ2-3; possibly TRBD1 for D (5 bases). This CDR3 comprises 16 residues. The V end was cut by 6 bases, the J end by 0 bases, with 16 bases between. Per the germline V gene, CDR1 is LNHDA and CDR2 is SQIVND (reference sequence). The chain's CDR3 is CASSPVGAGSTDTQYF. CDR3 DNA sequence: TGTGCCAGTAGCCCCGTGGGTGCAGGGAGCACAGATACGCAGTATTTT.

This chain uses TRBV27 with TRBJ2-7; unclear D gene. V lost 7 bases, J lost 7 bases, and 11 bases lay in between. There are 11 residues in the CDR3. The germline V gene encodes CDR1 MNHEY and CDR2 SMNVEV (reference sequence). The chain's CDR3 is CASIYPTEQYF. The CDR3 region has the DNA TGTGCCAGCATCTACCCGACGGAGCAGTACTTC.

This clone has a single count. The rearrangement uses TRBV6-1 and TRBJ1-1, with D hard to call. The V gene's germline CDR1 is MNHNS and CDR2 SASEGT. The CDR3 is 8 amino acids. V was cut by 11 bases and J by 10 bases, with 8 bases left in between. CDR3 region: CAGEGAFF. Here the CDR3 DNA reads TGTGCCGGTGAGGGAGCTTTCTTT.

In its sample, this clone was seen a few times. V is TRBV7-6 and J is TRBJ2-1; D tentatively reads TRBD1 or TRBD2 (5 bases each). CDR1 and CDR2 (germline): SGHVS, FNYEAQ. The CDR3 sequence is 17 residues long. Trimming shortened V by 6 bases and J by 8 bases, and 26 bases separated the two germline ends. In nucleotides, the CDR3 is TGTGCCAGCAGTCCCAGGTCGGGGCACCCGGTCCACGATGAGCAGTTCTTC. Residues: CASSPRSGHPVHDEQFF.

The chain is built from TRBV7-9 and TRBJ1-2; D is possibly TRBD1 (6 bases). V gave up 0 bases and J gave up 2 bases, with 13 bases separating them. The CDR3 sequence is 16 residues long. CDR1 SEHNR and CDR2 FQNEAQ come from the germline V gene (reference sequence). CDR3 sequence reads: CASSLAGSGENYGYTF. CDR3 DNA: TGTGCCAGCAGCTTAGCGGGGTCAGGGGAAAACTATGGCTACACCTTC.

The rearrangement joins TRBV6-5 to TRBJ2-5; 10 bases fit TRBD2. Germline V gene lookup returns CDR1 MNHEY and CDR2 SVGAGI. The CDR3 loop spans 14 amino acids. V was pared by 4 bases and J by 1 base, with 0 bases of the junction left unmatched. The CDR3 reads CASSSSGGQETQYF. Written as DNA, the CDR3 is TGTGCCAGCAGTTCTAGCGGGGGCCAAGAGACCCAGTACTTC.

In this sample, this clone turned up a few times. The CDR3 region is CASSDGGVSGETQYF. CDR3 coding DNA: TGTGCCAGCAGTGACGGCGGGGTATCGGGAGAGACCCAGTACTTC. V usage is TRBV2 and J usage is TRBJ2-5; the D gene is possibly TRBD2 (6 bases). The V gene's germline CDR1 is SNHLY and CDR2 FYNNEI. This CDR3 is built from 15 residues. The V gene lost 3 bases and the J gene lost 4 bases, with 15 bases spanning the gap.